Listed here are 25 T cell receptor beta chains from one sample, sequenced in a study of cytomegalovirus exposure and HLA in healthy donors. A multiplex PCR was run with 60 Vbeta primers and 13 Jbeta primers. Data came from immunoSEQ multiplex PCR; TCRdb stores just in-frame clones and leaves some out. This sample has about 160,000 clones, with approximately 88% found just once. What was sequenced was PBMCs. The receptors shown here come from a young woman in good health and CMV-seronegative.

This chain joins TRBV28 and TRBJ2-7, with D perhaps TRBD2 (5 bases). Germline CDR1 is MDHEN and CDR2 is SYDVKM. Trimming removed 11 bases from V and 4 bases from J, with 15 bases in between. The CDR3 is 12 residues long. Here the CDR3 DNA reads TGTGCCGCTGGGAGAGGGCTTTACGAGCAGTACTTC. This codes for CAAGRGLYEQYF.

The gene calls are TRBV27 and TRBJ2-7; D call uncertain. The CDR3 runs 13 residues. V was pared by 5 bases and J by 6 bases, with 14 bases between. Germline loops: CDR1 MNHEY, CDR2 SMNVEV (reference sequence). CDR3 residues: CASSPLVLGEQYF. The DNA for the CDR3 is TGTGCCAGCAGTCCATTGGTCCTCGGCGAGCAGTACTTC.

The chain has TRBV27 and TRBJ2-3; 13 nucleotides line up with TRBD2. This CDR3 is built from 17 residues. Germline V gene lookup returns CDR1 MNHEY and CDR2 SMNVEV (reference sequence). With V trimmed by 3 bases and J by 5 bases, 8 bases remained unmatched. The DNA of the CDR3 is TGTGCCAGCAGTTTTGGTCACGGGACTAGCGGGAAAGATACGCAGTATTTT. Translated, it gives CASSFGHGTSGKDTQYF.

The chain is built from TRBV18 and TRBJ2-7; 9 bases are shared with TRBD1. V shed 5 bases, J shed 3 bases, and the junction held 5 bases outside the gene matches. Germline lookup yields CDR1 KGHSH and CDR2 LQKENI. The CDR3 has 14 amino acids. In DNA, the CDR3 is TGTGCCAGCTCAACGGGACAGGGAAGCTACGAGCAGTACTTC. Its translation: CASSTGQGSYEQYF.

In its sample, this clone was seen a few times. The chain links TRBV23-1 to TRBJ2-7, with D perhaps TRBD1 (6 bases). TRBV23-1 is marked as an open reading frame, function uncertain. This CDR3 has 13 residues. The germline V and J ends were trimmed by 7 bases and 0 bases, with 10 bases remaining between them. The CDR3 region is CASISDSSYEQYF. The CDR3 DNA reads TGCGCCAGCATTTCGGACAGCTCCTACGAGCAGTACTTC.

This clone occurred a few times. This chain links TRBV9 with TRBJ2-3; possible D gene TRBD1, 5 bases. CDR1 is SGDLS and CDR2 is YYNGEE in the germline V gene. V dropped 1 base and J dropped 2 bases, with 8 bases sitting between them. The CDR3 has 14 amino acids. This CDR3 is CASSVQGTTDTQYF. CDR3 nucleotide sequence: TGTGCCAGCAGCGTACAGGGAACCACAGATACGCAGTATTTT.

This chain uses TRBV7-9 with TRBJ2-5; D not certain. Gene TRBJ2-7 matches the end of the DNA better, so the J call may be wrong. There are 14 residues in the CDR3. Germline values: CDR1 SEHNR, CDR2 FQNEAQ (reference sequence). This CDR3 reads CASSLVDGAYEQYF. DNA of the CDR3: TGTGCCAGCAGCTTAGTTGACGGAGCCTACGAGCAGTACTTC.

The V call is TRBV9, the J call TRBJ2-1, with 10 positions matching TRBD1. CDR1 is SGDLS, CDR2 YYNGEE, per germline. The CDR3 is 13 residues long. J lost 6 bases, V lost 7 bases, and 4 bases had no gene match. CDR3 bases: TGTGCCAGCGGGGGGACAGGGGCCAATGAGCAGTTCTTC. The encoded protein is CASGGTGANEQFF.

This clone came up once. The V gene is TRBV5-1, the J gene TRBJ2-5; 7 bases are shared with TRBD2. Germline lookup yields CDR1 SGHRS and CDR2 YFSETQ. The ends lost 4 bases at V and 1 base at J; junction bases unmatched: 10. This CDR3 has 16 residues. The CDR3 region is CASSQRPASGQETQYF. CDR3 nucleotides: TGCGCCAGCAGCCAACGACCGGCTAGCGGCCAAGAGACCCAGTACTTC.

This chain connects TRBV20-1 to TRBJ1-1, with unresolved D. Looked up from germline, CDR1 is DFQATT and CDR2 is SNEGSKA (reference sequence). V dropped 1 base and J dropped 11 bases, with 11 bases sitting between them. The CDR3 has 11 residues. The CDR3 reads CSARAEGLAFF. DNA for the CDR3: TGCAGTGCTAGAGCCGAGGGTTTGGCTTTCTTT.

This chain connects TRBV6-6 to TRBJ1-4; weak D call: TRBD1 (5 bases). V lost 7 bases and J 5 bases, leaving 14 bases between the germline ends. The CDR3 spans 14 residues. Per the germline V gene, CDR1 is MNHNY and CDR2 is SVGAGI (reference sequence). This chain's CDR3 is CASTGGGWNEKLFF. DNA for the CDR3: TGTGCCAGCACCGGGGGGGGGTGGAATGAAAAACTGTTTTTT.

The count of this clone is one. The CDR3 protein is CASSLTYSTNEKLFF. CDR3 nucleotides: TGTGCCAGCAGCTTAACATATTCAACTAATGAAAAACTGTTTTTT. The V and J genes are TRBV7-2 and TRBJ1-4; D call uncertain. Germline CDR1 reads SGHTA; CDR2 reads FQGNSA. This CDR3 has 15 amino acids. V was clipped by 2 bases and J by 0 bases, with 7 bases between them.

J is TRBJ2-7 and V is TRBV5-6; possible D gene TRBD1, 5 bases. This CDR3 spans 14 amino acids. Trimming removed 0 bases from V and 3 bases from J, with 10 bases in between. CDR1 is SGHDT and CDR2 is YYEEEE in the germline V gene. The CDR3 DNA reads TGTGCCAGCAGCTTGGACAGGAATTACTACGAGCAGTACTTC. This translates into CASSLDRNYYEQYF.

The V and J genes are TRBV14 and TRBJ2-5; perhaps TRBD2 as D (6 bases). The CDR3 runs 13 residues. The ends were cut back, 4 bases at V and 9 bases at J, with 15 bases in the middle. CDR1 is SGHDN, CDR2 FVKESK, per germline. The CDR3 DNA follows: TGTGCCAGCAGCCCCAAGCGGGCTCCATCCCAGTACTTC. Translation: CASSPKRAPSQYF.

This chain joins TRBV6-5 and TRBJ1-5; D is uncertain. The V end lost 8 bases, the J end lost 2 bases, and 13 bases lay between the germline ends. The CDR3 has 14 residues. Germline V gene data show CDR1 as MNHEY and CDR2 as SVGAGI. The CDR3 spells CASGRGFGNQPQHF. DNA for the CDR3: TGTGCCAGCGGGCGGGGATTCGGCAATCAGCCCCAGCATTTT.

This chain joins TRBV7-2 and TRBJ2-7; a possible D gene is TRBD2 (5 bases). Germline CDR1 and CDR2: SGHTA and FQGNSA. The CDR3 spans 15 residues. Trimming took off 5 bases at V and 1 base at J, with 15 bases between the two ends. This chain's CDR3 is CASSPTGSPSYEQYF. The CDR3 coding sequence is TGTGCCAGCAGCCCTACGGGGAGCCCGTCCTACGAGCAGTACTTC.

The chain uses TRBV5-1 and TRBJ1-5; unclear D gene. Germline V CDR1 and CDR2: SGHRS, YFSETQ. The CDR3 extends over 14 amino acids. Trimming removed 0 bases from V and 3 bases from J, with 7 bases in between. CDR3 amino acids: CASSLDGYNQPQHF. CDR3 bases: TGCGCCAGCAGCTTGGACGGTTACAATCAGCCCCAGCATTTT. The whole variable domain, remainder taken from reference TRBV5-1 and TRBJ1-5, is KAGVTQTPRYLIKTRGQQVTLSCSPISGHRSVSWYQQTPGQGLQFLFEYFSETQRNKGNFPGRFSGRQFSNSRSEMNVSTLELGDSALYLCASSLDGYNQPQHFGDGTRLSIL.

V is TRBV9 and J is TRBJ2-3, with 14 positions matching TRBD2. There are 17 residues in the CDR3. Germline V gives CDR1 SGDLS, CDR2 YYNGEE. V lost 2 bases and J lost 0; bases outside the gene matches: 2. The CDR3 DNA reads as TGTGCCAGCAGCGTCGGGACTAGCGGGAGTAGCACAGATACGCAGTATTTT. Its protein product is CASSVGTSGSSTDTQYF.

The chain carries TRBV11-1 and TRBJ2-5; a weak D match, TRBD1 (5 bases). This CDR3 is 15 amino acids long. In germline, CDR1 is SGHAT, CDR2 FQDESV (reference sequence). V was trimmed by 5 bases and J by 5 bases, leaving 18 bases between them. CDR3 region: CASSPQPDSPETQYF. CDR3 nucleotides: TGTGCCAGCAGCCCACAACCAGACAGCCCTGAGACCCAGTACTTC.

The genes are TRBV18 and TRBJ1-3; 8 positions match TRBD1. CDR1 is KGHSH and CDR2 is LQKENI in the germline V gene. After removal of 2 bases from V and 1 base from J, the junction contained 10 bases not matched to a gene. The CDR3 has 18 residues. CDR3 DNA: TGTGCCAGCTCACCAGTGTTGCAGGGGGCGATGTCTGGAAACACCATATATTTT. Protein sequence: CASSPVLQGAMSGNTIYF. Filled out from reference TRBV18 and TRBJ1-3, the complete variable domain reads NAGVMQNPRHLVRRRGQEARLRCSPMKGHSHVYWYRQLPEEGLKFMVYLQKENIIDESGMPKERFSAEFPKEGPSILRIQQVVRGDSAAYFCASSPVLQGAMSGNTIYFGEGSWLTVV.

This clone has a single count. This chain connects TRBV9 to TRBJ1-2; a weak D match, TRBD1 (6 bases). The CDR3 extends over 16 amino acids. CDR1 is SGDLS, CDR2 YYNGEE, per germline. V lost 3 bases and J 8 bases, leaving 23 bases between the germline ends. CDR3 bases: TGTGCCAGCAGCGACCCCCGCCCCCAGGGGAGTAGCGGCTACACCTTC. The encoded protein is CASSDPRPQGSSGYTF.

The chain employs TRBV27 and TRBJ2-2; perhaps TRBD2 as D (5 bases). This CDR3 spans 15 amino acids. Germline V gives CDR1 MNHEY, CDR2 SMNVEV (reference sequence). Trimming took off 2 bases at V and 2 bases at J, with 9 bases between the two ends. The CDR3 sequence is CASSLPGINTGELFF. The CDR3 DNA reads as TGTGCCAGCAGTTTACCCGGGATAAACACCGGGGAGCTGTTTTTT.

The CDR3 spells CASRAGGDEKLFF. The CDR3, as DNA: TGTGCCAGCAGGGCGGGGGGAGATGAAAAACTGTTTTTT. The rearrangement uses TRBV2 and TRBJ1-4, with D maybe TRBD1 (5 bases). Looked up from germline, CDR1 is SNHLY and CDR2 is FYNNEI. With 6 bases removed from V and 6 bases from J, the gap between germline ends came to 11 bases. The CDR3 consists of 13 residues.

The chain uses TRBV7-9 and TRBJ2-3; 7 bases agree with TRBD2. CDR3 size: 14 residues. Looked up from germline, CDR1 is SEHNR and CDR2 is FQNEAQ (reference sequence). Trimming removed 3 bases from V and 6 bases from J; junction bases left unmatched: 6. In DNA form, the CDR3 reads TGTGCCAGCAGCTTGTCGGACGGGAGGGATACGCAGTATTTT. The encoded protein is CASSLSDGRDTQYF.

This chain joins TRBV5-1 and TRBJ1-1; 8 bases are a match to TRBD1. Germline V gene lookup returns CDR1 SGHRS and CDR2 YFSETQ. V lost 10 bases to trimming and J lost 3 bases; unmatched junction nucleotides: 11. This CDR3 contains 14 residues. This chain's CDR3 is CAPLQGAGDTEAFF. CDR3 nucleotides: TGCGCCCCACTGCAGGGGGCTGGAGACACTGAAGCTTTCTTT. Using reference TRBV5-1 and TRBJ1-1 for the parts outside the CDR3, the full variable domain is KAGVTQTPRYLIKTRGQQVTLSCSPISGHRSVSWYQQTPGQGLQFLFEYFSETQRNKGNFPGRFSGRQFSNSRSEMNVSTLELGDSALYLCAPLQGAGDTEAFFGQGTRLTVV.